This TCR beta chain was observed in a study of T cell responses to AZD1222 COVID-19 vaccine. Generated by immunoSEQ multiplex PCR, the TCRdb table keeps only in-frame clones and is missing some. The profile shows around 160,000 clones, under 95% of them singletons. The CDR3 has 14 residues. Unmatched junction bases numbered 4, after V lost 2 bases and J lost 5 bases. CDR1 is LGHNA, CDR2 YNFKEQ, per germline. On this clone itself: Its antigen remains unknown.

Study-wide points: Baseline seropositivity occurred in only 5 to 7 AZD1222 recipients. Spike-specific TCR breadth and depth were elevated following two AZD1222 doses. Close to half of all spike-specific TCRs reportedly target regions of the variants that are unmutated.

The input for sequencing was peripheral blood, taken 28 days after the second AZD1222 dose. The chain couples TRBV4-2 to TRBJ2-3; TRBD1 matches at 7 bases. This clonotype was sampled from an adult who received the AZD1222 COVID-19 vaccine. DNA for the CDR3: TGTGCCAGCAGCCAACTACAGGGGAAAGATACGCAGTATTTT. Residues: CASSQLQGKDTQYF.